The clone carrying this T cell receptor beta chain was seen many times. Germline V gene sequence: CDR1 SGHTA, CDR2 FQGTGA. The CDR3 contains 15 residues. The entry originates in a study of tumor-infiltrating lymphocytes in oesophageal squamous cell carcinoma. TCRdb reanalysed the PCR reads using MiXCR and keeps one entry per CDR3 protein. The sample holds around 11,000 distinct CDR3 sequences, around 60% seen once. The source material was esophageal tumor tissue. The V gene is TRBV7-3, the J gene TRBJ2-5; TRBD2 might be the D (6 bases). The J call is uncertain, as TRBJ2-1 better fits the DNA end. This sequence originates from a male donor with esophageal squamous cell carcinoma. CDR3 sequence (DNA): TGTGCCAGCAGCCCTGTGGCTAGAGGCCGGGGGGAGCAGTTCTTC. Its protein product is CASSPVARGRGEQFF.